This entry describes one T cell receptor (beta chain). Its antigen remains undetermined. No much larger clone is present one base from it, and per-base qualities are unavailable. Libraries were prepared through the immunoSEQ multiplex PCR assay. The hsTCRB Kit was used according to the manufacturer's protocol to amplify rearranged TCR beta chain sequences. An Illumina MiSeq was used to sequence the TCRB libraries. Regarding the original processing steps: The proprietary platform of the kit vendor was used for demultiplexing, trimming and gene mapping. TCRdb retrieved this table from immuneACCESS and kept in-frame rearrangements only. Not all clones are present; in checked studies, unresolved V genes account for under half, and no reason is known for the remainder. V and J calls and clone size follow that table, whereas D and trimming were derived from the DNA. This sample is represented by around 82,000 clones; almost 85% of them were singletons. 5% to 5.5% of the sample is in the top ten clones.

CDR1 and CDR2 are read off the germline V gene as SNHLY and FYNNEI. The CDR3, from cysteine to phenylalanine, totals 13 residues. CDR3 DNA only is kept here, 39 bases in frame from base 1. The junction shows trimming of 8 bases on V and 3 bases on J, plus 13 bases between the germline ends. This specimen's time point label, interpreted: baseline, week 1 (first vaccination visit). The treatment or condition label, as the study defines it: pre-vaccination baseline after standard-of-care therapy. Newly diagnosed WHO grade 3 or 4 IDH1-mutant astrocytomas showing loss of nuclear ATRX were present in the donors. The samples were drawn from NOA16, a multicentre, single-arm, open-label phase I trial in Germany that tested a mutant IDH1 peptide vaccine in humans for the first time. For immunogenicity testing, the blood drawn at visit V03 was used as the baseline sample. Genomic DNA for TCRB sequencing was isolated from EDTA blood with the DNeasy Blood and Tissue Kit.

These data originate in a study of a mutant IDH1 vaccine in newly diagnosed glioma listed by TCRdb under 2021. Turning to the overall study: The approximately 32 treated patients were approximately 60% male and roughly 40% female, with a mean age of around 40 years. For exploratory analyses, longitudinal TCRB deep sequencing was carried out in more than 20 treated patients wherever samples were available. Prior to enrollment, standard therapy consisting of radiotherapy alone, temozolomide alone, or radiochemotherapy with temozolomide had been administered to patients, with the combination being received by most patients. Peripheral blood was collected at six visits: V03 (baseline), V05, V07, V10, V12 and V13.

Study-wide findings and limitations: According to the authors, sample limitations meant that analyses of patient blood samples could not be reproduced. PBMC samples for TCRB deep sequencing were selected based on availability. Immune responses induced by the vaccine were seen in 93.3% of patients across multiple MHC alleles. Pseudoprogression seemed to be unrelated to changes in the top peripheral T cell clonotypes found by TCRB sequencing.

Source: PBMCs, taken from a glioma patient treated with radiotherapy, temozolomide or both. The receptor chain draws on TRBV2 and TRBJ2-5, with TRBD2 perhaps the D gene, on 5 matching bases. The TCR comes from a middle-aged man with glioma. Some clones in this sample may be carry-over from other donors' samples. The CDR3 in this case is CASHSLEKETQYF. The sequence in DNA is TGTGCCAGCCACTCACTAGAGAAAGAGACCCAGTACTTC.